This T cell receptor beta chain emerged from a study of blood T cell repertoires in COVID-19. Per the germline V gene, CDR1 is SEHNR and CDR2 is FQNEAQ (reference sequence). This CDR3 has 15 residues. Germline trimming cut 0 bases from V and 7 bases from J; bases unmatched to any gene: 5. The data were produced by immunoSEQ multiplex PCR, yet TCRdb's version contains in-frame clones alone and is incomplete. The sample carries 150,000 to 200,000 clones, more than 75% recorded once. Sequencing was performed on peripheral blood. The chain carries TRBV7-9 and TRBJ2-7; TRBD1 aligns across 11 bases. This clonotype originated in a man younger than 35 with COVID-19, enrolled during active disease. CDR3 amino acids: CASSLAGQGAFEQYF. For the CDR3, the DNA is TGTGCCAGCAGCTTAGCCGGACAGGGGGCGTTTGAGCAGTACTTC.